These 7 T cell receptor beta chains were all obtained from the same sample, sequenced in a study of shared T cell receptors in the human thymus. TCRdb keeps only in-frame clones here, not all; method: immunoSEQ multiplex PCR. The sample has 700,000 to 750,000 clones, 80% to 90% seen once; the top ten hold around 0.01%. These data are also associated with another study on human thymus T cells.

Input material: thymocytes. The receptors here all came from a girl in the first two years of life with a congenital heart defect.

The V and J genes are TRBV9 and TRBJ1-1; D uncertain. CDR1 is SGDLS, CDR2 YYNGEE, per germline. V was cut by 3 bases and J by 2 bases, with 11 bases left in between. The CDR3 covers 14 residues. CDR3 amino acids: CASSARGVNTEAFF. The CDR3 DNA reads TGTGCCAGCAGCGCTCGTGGAGTCAACACTGAAGCTTTCTTT.

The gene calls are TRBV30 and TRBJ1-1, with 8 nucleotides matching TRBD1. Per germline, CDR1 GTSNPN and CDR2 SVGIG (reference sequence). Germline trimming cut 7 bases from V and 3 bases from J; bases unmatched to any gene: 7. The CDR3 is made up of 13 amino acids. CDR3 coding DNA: TGTGCCTCCCGGACAGGGCGAGACACTGAAGCTTTCTTT. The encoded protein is CASRTGRDTEAFF.

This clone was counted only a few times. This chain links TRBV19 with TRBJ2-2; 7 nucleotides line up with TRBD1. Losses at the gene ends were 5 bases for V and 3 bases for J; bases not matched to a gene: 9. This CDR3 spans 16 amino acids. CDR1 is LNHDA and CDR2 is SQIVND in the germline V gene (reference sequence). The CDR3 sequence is CASSPGTAYYTGELFF. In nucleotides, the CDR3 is TGTGCCAGTAGTCCCGGGACAGCGTACTACACCGGGGAGCTGTTTTTT.

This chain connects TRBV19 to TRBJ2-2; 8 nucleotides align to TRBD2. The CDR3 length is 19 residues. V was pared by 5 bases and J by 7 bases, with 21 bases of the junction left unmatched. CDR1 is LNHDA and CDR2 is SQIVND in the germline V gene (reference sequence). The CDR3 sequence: CASSALLAEPIGGRGELFF. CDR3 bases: TGTGCCAGTAGTGCATTACTAGCGGAGCCAATTGGGGGCCGCGGGGAGCTGTTTTTT.

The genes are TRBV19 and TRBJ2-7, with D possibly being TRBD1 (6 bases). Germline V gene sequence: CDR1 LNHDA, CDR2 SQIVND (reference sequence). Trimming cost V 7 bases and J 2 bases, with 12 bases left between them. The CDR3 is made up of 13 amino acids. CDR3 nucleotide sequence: TGTGCCAGTACCCCGGACAGCCCCTACGAGCAGTACTTC. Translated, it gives CASTPDSPYEQYF.

As DNA, the CDR3 is TGTGCCAGCTGTGGACAGGGATCCTACGAGCAGTACTTC. It specifies CASCGQGSYEQYF. This chain joins TRBV2 and TRBJ2-7; 8 positions match TRBD1. Germline lookup yields CDR1 SNHLY and CDR2 FYNNEI. The CDR3 has 13 amino acids. After removal of 8 bases from V and 1 base from J, the junction contained 4 bases not matched to a gene.

The CDR3 region is CASSLALGTGINEQFF. For the CDR3, the DNA is TGTGCCAGCAGTTTAGCTTTGGGGACAGGGATCAATGAGCAGTTCTTC. The chain has TRBV28 and TRBJ2-1, with 9 bases identical to TRBD1. The ends lost 2 bases at V and 6 bases at J; junction bases unmatched: 8. Per the germline V gene, CDR1 is MDHEN and CDR2 is SYDVKM. This CDR3 is built from 16 residues.